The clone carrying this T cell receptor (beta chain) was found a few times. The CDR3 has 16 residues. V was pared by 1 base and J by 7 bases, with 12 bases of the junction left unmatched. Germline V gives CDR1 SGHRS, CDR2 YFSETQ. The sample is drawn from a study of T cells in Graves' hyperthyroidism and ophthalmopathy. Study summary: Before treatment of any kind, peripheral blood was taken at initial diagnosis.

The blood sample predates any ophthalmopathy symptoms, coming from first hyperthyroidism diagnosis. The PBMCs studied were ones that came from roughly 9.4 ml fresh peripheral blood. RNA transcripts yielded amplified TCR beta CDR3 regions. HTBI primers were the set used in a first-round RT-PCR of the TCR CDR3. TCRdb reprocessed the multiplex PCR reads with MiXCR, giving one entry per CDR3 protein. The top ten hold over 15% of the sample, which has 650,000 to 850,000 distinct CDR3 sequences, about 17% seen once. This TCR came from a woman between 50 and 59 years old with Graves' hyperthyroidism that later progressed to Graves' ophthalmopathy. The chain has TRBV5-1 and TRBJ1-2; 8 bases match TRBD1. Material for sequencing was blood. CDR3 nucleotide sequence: TGCGCCAGCAGCTTGATGGCCCTCAGGACAGGGCTTGGCTACACCTTC. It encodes CASSLMALRTGLGYTF. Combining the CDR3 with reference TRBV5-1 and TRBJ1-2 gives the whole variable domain KAGVTQTPRYLIKTRGQQVTLSCSPISGHRSVSWYQQTPGQGLQFLFEYFSETQRNKGNFPGRFSGRQFSNSRSEMNVSTLELGDSALYLCASSLMALRTGLGYTFGSGTRLTVV.